This T cell receptor (beta chain) is from a study of T cells after yellow fever vaccination. Notes on the study in general: In FACS-sorted repertoires, abundant clonotypes from the bulk population could appear as contaminants. Subsequent to the booster, the majority of primary-vaccination clones reappeared (around 96% CD4, 80% to 90% CD8).

CDR3 size: 13 residues. Per the germline V gene, CDR1 is SGHTA and CDR2 is FQGNSA. V was clipped by 1 base and J by 14 bases, with 12 bases between them. This clonotype was found a few times. Its antigen is not identified. TCRdb re-called the 5' RACE reads through MiXCR, storing one row per CDR3 protein. This table has a few hundred thousand distinct CDR3 sequences, 6.9% appearing once. The V and J genes are TRBV7-2 and TRBJ1-6; the D gene is possibly TRBD1 (6 bases). The sample consisted of CD4+ T cells sorted from PBMCs, taken 15 days after the yellow fever booster vaccination. The TCR comes from a man aged 30 to 45 who received the YFV17D yellow fever vaccine. CDR3 residues: CASSLGAQGSLHF. The DNA of the CDR3 is TGTGCCAGCAGCTTAGGGGCCCAGGGGTCCCTCCACTTT.